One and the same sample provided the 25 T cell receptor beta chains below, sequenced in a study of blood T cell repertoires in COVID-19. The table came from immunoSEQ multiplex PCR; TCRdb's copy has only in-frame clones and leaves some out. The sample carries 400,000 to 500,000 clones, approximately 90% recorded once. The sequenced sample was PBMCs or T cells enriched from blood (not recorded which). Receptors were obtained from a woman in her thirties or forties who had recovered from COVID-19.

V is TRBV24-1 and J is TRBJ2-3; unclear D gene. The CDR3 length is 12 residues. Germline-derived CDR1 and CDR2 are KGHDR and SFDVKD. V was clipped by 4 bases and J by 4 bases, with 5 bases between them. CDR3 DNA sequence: TGTGCCACCAGTGACCCCGCAGATACGCAGTATTTT. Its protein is CATSDPADTQYF.

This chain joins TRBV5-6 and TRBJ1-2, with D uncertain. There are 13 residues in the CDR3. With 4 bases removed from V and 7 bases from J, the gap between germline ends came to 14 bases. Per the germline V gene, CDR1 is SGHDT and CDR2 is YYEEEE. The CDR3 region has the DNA TGTGCCAGCAGCCCTCCATACAGTCCTGGCTACACCTTC. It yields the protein CASSPPYSPGYTF. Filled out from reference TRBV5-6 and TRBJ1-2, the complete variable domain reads DAGVTQSPTHLIKTRGQQVTLRCSPKSGHDTVSWYQQALGQGPQFIFQYYEEEERQRGNFPDRFSGHQFPNYSSELNVNALLLGDSALYLCASSPPYSPGYTFGSGTRLTVV.

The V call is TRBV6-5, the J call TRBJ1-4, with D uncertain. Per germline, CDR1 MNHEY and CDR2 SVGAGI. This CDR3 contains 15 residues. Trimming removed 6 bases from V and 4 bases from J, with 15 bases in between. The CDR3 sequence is CASRRTTVVNEKLFF. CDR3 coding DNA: TGTGCCAGCAGAAGAACTACGGTAGTTAATGAAAAACTGTTTTTT.

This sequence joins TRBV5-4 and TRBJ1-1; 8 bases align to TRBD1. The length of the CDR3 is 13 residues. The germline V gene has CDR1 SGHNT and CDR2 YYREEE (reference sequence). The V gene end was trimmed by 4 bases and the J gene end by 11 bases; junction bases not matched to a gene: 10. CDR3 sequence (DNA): TGTGCCAGCAGCGATAGGGACAGGAGCGGGGCTTTCTTT. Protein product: CASSDRDRSGAFF.

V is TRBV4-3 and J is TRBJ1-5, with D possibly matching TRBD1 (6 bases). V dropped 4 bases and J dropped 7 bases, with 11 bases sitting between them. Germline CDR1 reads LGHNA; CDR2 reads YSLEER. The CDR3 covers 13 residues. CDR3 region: CASSLNRAQPQHF. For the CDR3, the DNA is TGCGCCAGCAGCCTGAACAGGGCCCAGCCCCAGCATTTT.

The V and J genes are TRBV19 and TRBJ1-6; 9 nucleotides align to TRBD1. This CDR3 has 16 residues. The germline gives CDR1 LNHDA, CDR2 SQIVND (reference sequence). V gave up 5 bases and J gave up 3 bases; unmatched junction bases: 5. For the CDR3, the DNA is TGTGCCAGTAGTTTCGCGGACAGGGGCTATAATTCACCCCTCCACTTT. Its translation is CASSFADRGYNSPLHF.

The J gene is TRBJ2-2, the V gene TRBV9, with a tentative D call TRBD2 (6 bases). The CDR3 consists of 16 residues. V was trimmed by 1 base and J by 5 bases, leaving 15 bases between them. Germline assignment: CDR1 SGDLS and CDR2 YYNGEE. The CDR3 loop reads CASSVYYAGRTGELFF. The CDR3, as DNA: TGTGCCAGCAGCGTATATTACGCGGGACGGACCGGGGAGCTGTTTTTT.

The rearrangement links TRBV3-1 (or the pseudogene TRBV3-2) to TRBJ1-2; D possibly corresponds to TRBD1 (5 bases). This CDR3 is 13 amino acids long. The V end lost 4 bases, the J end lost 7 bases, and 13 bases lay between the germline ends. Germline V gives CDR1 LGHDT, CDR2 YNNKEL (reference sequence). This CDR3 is CASSLRWGGGYTF. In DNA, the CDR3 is TGTGCCAGCAGCCTGAGGTGGGGCGGTGGCTACACCTTC.

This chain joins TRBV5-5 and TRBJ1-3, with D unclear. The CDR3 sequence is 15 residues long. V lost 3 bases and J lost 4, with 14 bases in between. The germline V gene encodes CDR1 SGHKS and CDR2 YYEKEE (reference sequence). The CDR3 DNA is TGTGCCAGCAGCTCCCGGGAGATCTCGGGAAACACCATATATTTT. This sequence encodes CASSSREISGNTIYF.

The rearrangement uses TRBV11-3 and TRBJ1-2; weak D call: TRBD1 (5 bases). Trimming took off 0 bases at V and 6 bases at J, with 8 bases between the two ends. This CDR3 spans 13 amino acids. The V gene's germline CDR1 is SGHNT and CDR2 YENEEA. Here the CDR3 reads CASSLEPRDGYTF. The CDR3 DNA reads TGTGCCAGCAGCTTAGAACCCAGGGATGGCTACACCTTC.

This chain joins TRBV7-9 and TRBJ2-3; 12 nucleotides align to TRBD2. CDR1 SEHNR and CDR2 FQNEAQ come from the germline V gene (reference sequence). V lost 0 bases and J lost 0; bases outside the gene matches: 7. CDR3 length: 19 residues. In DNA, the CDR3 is TGTGCCAGCAGCTTAGCAGTCACTAGCGGGAGGACTAGCACAGATACGCAGTATTTT. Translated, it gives CASSLAVTSGRTSTDTQYF.

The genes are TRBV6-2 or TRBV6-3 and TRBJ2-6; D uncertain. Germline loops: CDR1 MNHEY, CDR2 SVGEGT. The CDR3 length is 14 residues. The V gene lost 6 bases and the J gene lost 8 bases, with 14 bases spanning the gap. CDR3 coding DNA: TGTGCCAGCAGCCCGCTGATGAGGACCAACGTCCTGACTTTC. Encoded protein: CASSPLMRTNVLTF.

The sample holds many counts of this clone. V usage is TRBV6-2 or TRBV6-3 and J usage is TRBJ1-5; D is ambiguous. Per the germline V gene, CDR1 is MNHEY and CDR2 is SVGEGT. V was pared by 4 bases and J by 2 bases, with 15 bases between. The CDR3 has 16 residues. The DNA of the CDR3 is TGTGCCAGCAGTTTCGGGCGGGGAAGGGGCAATCAGCCCCAGCATTTT. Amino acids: CASSFGRGRGNQPQHF.

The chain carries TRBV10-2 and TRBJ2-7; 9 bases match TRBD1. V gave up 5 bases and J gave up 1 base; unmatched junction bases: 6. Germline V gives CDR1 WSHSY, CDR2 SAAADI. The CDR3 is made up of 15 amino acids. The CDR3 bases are TGCGCCAGCAGTATTAGACAGGGGGTGTCCTACGAGCAGTACTTC. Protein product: CASSIRQGVSYEQYF.

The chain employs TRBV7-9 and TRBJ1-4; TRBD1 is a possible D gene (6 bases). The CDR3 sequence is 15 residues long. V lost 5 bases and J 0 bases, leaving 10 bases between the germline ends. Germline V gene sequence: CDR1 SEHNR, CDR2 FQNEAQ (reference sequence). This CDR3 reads CASSRTVSTNEKLFF. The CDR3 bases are TGTGCCAGCAGCCGGACAGTATCAACTAATGAAAAACTGTTTTTT.

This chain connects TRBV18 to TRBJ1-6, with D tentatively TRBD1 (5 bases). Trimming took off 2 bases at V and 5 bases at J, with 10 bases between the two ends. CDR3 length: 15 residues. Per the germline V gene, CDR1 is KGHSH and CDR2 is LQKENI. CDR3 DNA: TGTGCCAGCTCACCAACGCAGGGCAATAATTCACCCCTCCACTTT. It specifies CASSPTQGNNSPLHF.

The CDR3 here is CASSYPGGKETQYF. The DNA of the CDR3 is TGTGCCAGCAGTTACCCCGGCGGGAAAGAGACCCAGTACTTC. This chain links TRBV6-2 or TRBV6-3 with TRBJ2-5; D perhaps matches TRBD2 (6 bases). Trimming removed 2 bases at V and 3 bases at J, with 10 bases between. Germline assignment: CDR1 MNHEY and CDR2 SVGEGT. This CDR3 is 14 amino acids long.

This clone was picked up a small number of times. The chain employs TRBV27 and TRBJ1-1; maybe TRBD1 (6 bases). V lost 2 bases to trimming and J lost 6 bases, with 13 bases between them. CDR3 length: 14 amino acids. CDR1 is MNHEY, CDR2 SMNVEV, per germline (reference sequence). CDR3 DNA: TGTGCCAGCAGTTTAAGGGGGGGTAGGTCTGAAGCTTTCTTT. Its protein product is CASSLRGGRSEAFF.

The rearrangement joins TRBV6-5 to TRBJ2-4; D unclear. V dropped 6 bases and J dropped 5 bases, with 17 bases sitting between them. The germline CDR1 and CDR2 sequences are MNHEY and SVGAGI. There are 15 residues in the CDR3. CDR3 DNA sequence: TGTGCCAGCAGCCCCAAAAGAGTTGGAGAAAACATTCAGTACTTC. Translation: CASSPKRVGENIQYF.

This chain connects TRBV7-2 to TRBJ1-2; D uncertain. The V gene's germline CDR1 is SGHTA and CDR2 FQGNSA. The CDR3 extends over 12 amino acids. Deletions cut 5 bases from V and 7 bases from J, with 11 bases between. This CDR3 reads CASSAFGFGYTF. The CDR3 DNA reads TGTGCCAGCAGCGCGTTCGGGTTTGGCTACACCTTC.

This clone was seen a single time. Here the CDR3 reads CASSLGTGLNQPQHF. The CDR3 region has the DNA TGTGCCAGCAGCTTAGGTACAGGGCTAAATCAGCCCCAGCATTTT. The chain combines TRBV7-2 with TRBJ1-5, with D perhaps TRBD1 (6 bases). The V end was cut by 1 base, the J end by 4 bases, with 11 bases between. Per the germline V gene, CDR1 is SGHTA and CDR2 is FQGNSA. This CDR3 is built from 15 residues.

CDR3 sequence: CASSMGGRSGEKLFF. CDR3 in DNA: TGTGCCAGTAGTATGGGCGGGCGGTCGGGGGAAAAACTGTTTTTT. This chain links TRBV19 with TRBJ1-4; D is unresolved. Deletions cut 3 bases from V and 8 bases from J, with 16 bases between. Germline values: CDR1 LNHDA, CDR2 SQIVND (reference sequence). CDR3 length: 15 amino acids.

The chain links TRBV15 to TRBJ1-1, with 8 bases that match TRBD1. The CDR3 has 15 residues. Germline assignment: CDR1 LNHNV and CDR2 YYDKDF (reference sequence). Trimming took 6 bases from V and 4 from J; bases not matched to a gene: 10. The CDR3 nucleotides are TGTGCCACCAGGACCCGGGACAGGTACCTCACTGAAGCTTTCTTT. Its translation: CATRTRDRYLTEAFF.

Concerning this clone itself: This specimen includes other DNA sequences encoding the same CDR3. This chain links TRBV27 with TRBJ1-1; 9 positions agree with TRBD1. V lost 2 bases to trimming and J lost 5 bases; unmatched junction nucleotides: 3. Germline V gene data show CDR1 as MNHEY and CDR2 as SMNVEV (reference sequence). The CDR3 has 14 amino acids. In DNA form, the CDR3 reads TGTGCCAGCAGTTTAGGGACAGGGTATACTGAAGCTTTCTTT. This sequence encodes CASSLGTGYTEAFF.

The chain's CDR3 is CASSTQQQVYYEQYF. As DNA, the CDR3 is TGTGCCAGCAGTACACAACAACAGGTATACTACGAGCAGTACTTC. The chain couples TRBV27 to TRBJ2-7, with a tentative D call TRBD1 (5 bases). The CDR3 extends over 15 amino acids. Germline V gene data show CDR1 as MNHEY and CDR2 as SMNVEV (reference sequence). V was cut by 5 bases and J by 3 bases, with 17 bases left in between.